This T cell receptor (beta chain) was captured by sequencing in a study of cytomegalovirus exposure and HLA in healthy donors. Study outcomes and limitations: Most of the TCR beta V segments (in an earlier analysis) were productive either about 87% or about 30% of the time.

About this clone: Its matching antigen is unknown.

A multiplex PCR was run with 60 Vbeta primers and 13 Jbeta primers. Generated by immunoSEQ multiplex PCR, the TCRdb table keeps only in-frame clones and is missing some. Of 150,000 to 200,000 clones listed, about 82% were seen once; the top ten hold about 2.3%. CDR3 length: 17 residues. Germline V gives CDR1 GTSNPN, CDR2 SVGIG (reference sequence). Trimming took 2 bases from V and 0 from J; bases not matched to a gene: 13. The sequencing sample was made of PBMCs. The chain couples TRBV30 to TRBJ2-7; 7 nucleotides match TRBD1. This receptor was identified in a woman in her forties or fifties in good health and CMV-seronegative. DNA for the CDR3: TGTGCCTGGAGTCCCCCTAATCCCGGGACAGACTCCTACGAGCAGTACTTC. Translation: CAWSPPNPGTDSYEQYF.